This T cell receptor beta chain was obtained from a study of spatial heterogeneity in lung cancer. Per the germline V gene, CDR1 is LGHDT and CDR2 is YNNKEL (reference sequence). The CDR3 loop spans 16 amino acids. The V and J ends lost 4 bases and 4 bases respectively, with 17 bases between them. The time point: blood at routine non-recurrence follow-up after resection. Sequencing was performed on whole RNA extracted from tumor and nontumor lung tissue, or from frozen PBMC, and the material was left unsorted. In this sample, this clonotype turned up many times. TCRdb re-called the 5' RACE reads with MiXCR, one entry per CDR3 protein. Seen here are roughly 120,000 distinct CDR3 sequences, less than 15% observed once, and the top ten hold roughly 15%.

The input for sequencing was PBMCs, taken at follow-up. This TCR derives from a male donor with early-stage non-small cell lung cancer. The J gene is TRBJ1-3, the V gene TRBV3-1; tentative D call: TRBD1 (5 bases). The CDR3 DNA reads as TGTGCCAGCAGCCGCAGCCTAGGGGTCTCCGGAAACACCATATATTTT. It translates to CASSRSLGVSGNTIYF.